The rows below give T cell receptor beta chains drawn from one sample of a study of stem cell transplantation in POMP-related autoinflammatory disease. The assay was immunoSEQ multiplex PCR, and TCRdb's table has in-frame clones only and misses some. The sample carries roughly 70,000 clones, approximately 90% recorded once. The material sequenced was CD4+ T cells from PBMCs, taken after stem cell transplantation. Source of these receptors: a human patient with POMP-related autoinflammation and immune dysregulation (PRAID). Some T cells may trace back to the graft donor. The CDR3 runs from the conserved cysteine through the conserved F or W. A D gene is named only where the DNA matches it firmly. Not all rows give a size; the values are once, few, many and, for expanded clones, a class.

V	D	size	J	CDR3	DNA
TRBV5-1	NA	few	TRBJ1-6	CASSLVGPRSSYNSPLHF	TGCGCCAGCAGCTTGGTGGGGCCGAGGAGCTCCTATAATTCACCCCTCCACTTT
TRBV7-9	TRBD1	NA	TRBJ1-5	CASSLGGTGPYSNQPQHF	TGTGCCAGCAGCTTAGGCGGGACAGGACCCTATAGCAATCAGCCCCAGCATTTT
TRBV5-1	NA	NA	TRBJ2-1	CASSPANEQFF	TGCGCCAGCAGCCCCGCCAATGAGCAGTTCTTC
TRBV19	NA	few	TRBJ2-7	CASSRRGGASSYEQYF	TGTGCCAGCTCCCGACGAGGGGGAGCGTCGTCCTACGAGCAGTACTTC
TRBV7-2	NA	NA	TRBJ2-7	CASSPSGKGNEQYF	TGTGCCAGCAGCCCCTCGGGTAAGGGCAACGAGCAGTACTTC
TRBV10-2	TRBD1	NA	TRBJ2-7	CASSDPTDRGPLYEQYF	TGCGCCAGCAGTGACCCCACAGACAGGGGACCCCTCTACGAGCAGTACTTC
TRBV19	NA	NA	TRBJ1-6	CASSIVGHNSPLHF	TGTGCCAGTAGTATTGTGGGACATAATTCACCCCTCCACTTT
TRBV7-9	NA	NA	TRBJ1-1	CASSLNSNTEAFF	TGTGCCAGCAGCTTAAACTCGAACACTGAAGCTTTCTTT
TRBV19	NA	NA	TRBJ1-1	CASSDRSEAFF	TGTGCCAGTAGCGACAGGTCTGAAGCTTTCTTT
TRBV5-1	NA	NA	TRBJ2-1	CASSPGDPTGKEQFF	TGCGCCAGCAGCCCGGGGGACCCGACTGGCAAGGAGCAGTTCTTC
TRBV28	TRBD1	NA	TRBJ1-3	CASSLYTTGGTGNTIYF	TGTGCCAGCAGTTTATACACTACAGGGGGGACTGGAAACACCATATATTTT
TRBV28	NA	NA	TRBJ1-1	CASSLSGRSTEAFF	TGTGCCAGCAGTTTATCGGGGAGGAGCACTGAAGCTTTCTTT
TRBV5-1	TRBD2	NA	TRBJ2-1	CASVGTSGSLEQFF	TGCGCCAGCGTGGGGACTAGCGGGAGTCTTGAGCAGTTCTTC
TRBV7-8	NA	NA	TRBJ2-7	CASTLGGLYEQYF	TGTGCCAGCACTTTAGGGGGACTCTACGAGCAGTACTTC
TRBV5-1	TRBD2	NA	TRBJ2-2	CASSPLGSGTFTGELFF	TGCGCCAGCAGCCCCCTTGGTAGCGGGACCTTTACCGGGGAGCTGTTTTTT
TRBV19	TRBD1	once	TRBJ1-4	CASSNPNRGEKLFF	TGTGCCAGTAGTAACCCCAACAGGGGGGAAAAACTGTTTTTT
TRBV19	TRBD1	NA	TRBJ1-5	CASSHGQGGPQHF	TGTGCCAGTAGCCACGGACAGGGGGGGCCCCAGCATTTT
TRBV7-9	NA	medium-sized	TRBJ2-1	CASSPKTNNEQFF	TGTGCCAGCAGCCCTAAAACCAACAATGAGCAGTTCTTC
TRBV28	TRBD1	NA	TRBJ2-2	CASSARTGLVTGELFF	TGTGCCAGCAGTGCCAGGACAGGGCTTGTCACCGGGGAGCTGTTTTTT
TRBV18	NA	NA	TRBJ1-5	CASSLGDDQPQHF	TGTGCCAGCTCACTGGGGGACGATCAGCCCCAGCATTTT
TRBV19	NA	NA	TRBJ1-2	CASSSLTGVYGYTF	TGTGCCAGTAGTAGTTTGACAGGAGTCTATGGCTACACCTTC
TRBV6-4	NA	NA	TRBJ2-3	CASSAGDTQYF	TGTGCCAGCAGTGCAGGAGATACGCAGTATTTT
TRBV28	TRBD1	NA	TRBJ2-7	CASRSGTGFDEQYF	TGTGCCAGCAGGTCCGGGACAGGGTTCGACGAGCAGTACTTC
TRBV5-1	TRBD2	NA	TRBJ2-2	CASSLRLADTGELFF	TGCGCCAGCAGCTTGAGGCTAGCGGACACCGGGGAGCTGTTTTTT
TRBV7-2	NA	NA	TRBJ1-2	CASSFGSNYGYTF	TGTGCCAGCAGCTTCGGGAGTAACTATGGCTACACCTTC
TRBV21-1	NA	NA	TRBJ2-4	CASGLGGRAKNIQYF	TGTGCCAGCGGGTTAGGGGGTAGGGCCAAAAACATTCAGTACTTC
TRBV11-1	TRBD2	NA	TRBJ2-1	CASSLPTSYEQFF	TGTGCCAGCAGCTTACCGACTAGCTATGAGCAGTTCTTC
TRBV28	TRBD1	NA	TRBJ1-4	CASTGQGIEKLFF	TGTGCCAGCACGGGACAGGGAATTGAAAAACTGTTTTTT
TRBV28	TRBD2	NA	TRBJ2-2	CASSQTSGGWTGELFF	TGTGCCAGCAGTCAGACTAGCGGGGGATGGACCGGGGAGCTGTTTTTT
TRBV2	TRBD1	few	TRBJ2-1	CASSIQGGQYSEQFF	TGTGCCAGCAGTATACAAGGGGGACAGTACAGTGAGCAGTTCTTC
TRBV28	TRBD2	NA	TRBJ2-2	CASSRGTSGGRTGELFF	TGTGCCAGCAGTCGAGGGACTAGCGGGGGACGAACCGGGGAGCTGTTTTTT
TRBV27	NA	NA	TRBJ2-7	CASSLWPESYEQYF	TGTGCCAGCAGTTTATGGCCAGAGAGCTACGAGCAGTACTTC
TRBV5-1	NA	NA	TRBJ2-1	CASSLEGITNEQFF	TGCGCCAGCAGCTTGGAGGGAATTACCAATGAGCAGTTCTTC
TRBV9	TRBD2	NA	TRBJ2-1	CASSPRFGREVNEQFF	TGTGCCAGCAGCCCGCGATTTGGGCGGGAGGTCAATGAGCAGTTCTTC
TRBV3-1/TRBV3-2	NA	NA	TRBJ1-1	CASSHLTQGIEAFF	TGTGCCAGCAGCCATTTAACCCAGGGTATTGAGGCTTTCTTT
TRBV28	NA	NA	TRBJ2-2	CASSKGRGELFF	TGTGCCAGCAGTAAAGGAAGGGGGGAGCTGTTTTTT
TRBV3-1/TRBV3-2	TRBD1	once	TRBJ2-5	CASSQGTGGETQYF	TGTGCCAGCAGCCAAGGGACAGGGGGAGAGACCCAGTACTTC
TRBV7-8	NA	NA	TRBJ2-7	CASSLSVGISYEQYF	TGTGCCAGCAGCTTATCGGTAGGGATCTCCTACGAGCAGTACTTC